This T cell receptor (beta chain) derives from a study of T cell responses to AZD1222 COVID-19 vaccine. Background on the study: Pooling was applied to second doses at about 4 or about 12 weeks. Notes on the study in general: Vaccine-associated CD4 TCRs ranged over spike, dominating at 160-218 and 743-854. Seropositive AZD1222 recipients at baseline numbered only six or seven. Repertoires were sampled only after the peak T cell response.

The repertoire was sequenced with immunoSEQ multiplex PCR; TCRdb's copy has only in-frame clones and lacks some. The sample carries under 200,000 clones, more than 85% recorded once. CDR3 length: 13 residues. V lost 0 bases, J lost 6 bases, and 9 bases lay in between. Germline lookup yields CDR1 WSHSY and CDR2 SAAADI. As regards this clone: The antigen is unknown.

This specimen was peripheral blood, taken on day 0 of AZD1222 vaccination. This receptor was taken from an adult in good health. The chain has TRBV10-2 and TRBJ2-7, with no clear D. CDR3 loop: CASSESPSGEQYF. Written as DNA, the CDR3 is TGCGCCAGCAGTGAGTCTCCTAGTGGCGAGCAGTACTTC.